The 18 T cell receptor beta chains listed next were all sequenced from one sample in a study of blood T cell repertoires in COVID-19. Using immunoSEQ multiplex PCR, the repertoire was profiled, and TCRdb retains in-frame clones only, with some absent. Of approximately 150,000 clones listed, about 90% are singletons. The sequencing sample was made of peripheral blood. The receptors were gathered from a man aged 45-65 years who had recovered from COVID-19.

The CDR3 DNA sequence: TGTGCCAGCAGCTTGGGGGACAGGGAGGGAAAACTGTTTTTT. This gives the protein CASSLGDREGKLFF. V gene TRBV5-6 combines with J gene TRBJ1-4; 9 nucleotides line up with TRBD1. The CDR3 spans 14 residues. V dropped 0 bases and J dropped 10; count of bases not matched to a gene: 4. Germline V gene data show CDR1 as SGHDT and CDR2 as YYEEEE. Full variable domain (remainder filled in from reference TRBV5-6 and TRBJ1-4): DAGVTQSPTHLIKTRGQQVTLRCSPKSGHDTVSWYQQALGQGPQFIFQYYEEEERQRGNFPDRFSGHQFPNYSSELNVNALLLGDSALYLCASSLGDREGKLFFGSGTQLSVL.

The chain couples TRBV6-6 to TRBJ1-1, with D perhaps TRBD1 (6 bases). The CDR3 loop spans 14 amino acids. The V and J ends lost 5 bases and 4 bases respectively, with 14 bases between them. In germline, CDR1 is MNHNY, CDR2 SVGAGI (reference sequence). CDR3 amino acids: CASSQQGFGTEAFF. Written as DNA, the CDR3 is TGTGCCAGCAGTCAACAGGGCTTTGGCACTGAAGCTTTCTTT.

This sequence joins TRBV15 and TRBJ2-5; no firm D call. This CDR3 region has 14 residues. Looked up from germline, CDR1 is LNHNV and CDR2 is YYDKDF (reference sequence). V lost 0 bases and J lost 0, with 5 bases in between. Here the CDR3 DNA reads TGTGCCACCAGCAGAGATCCGGACCAAGAGACCCAGTACTTC. Translation gives CATSRDPDQETQYF.

The genes are TRBV18 and TRBJ2-1, with a tentative D call TRBD1 (5 bases). V was shortened by 6 bases and J by 0 bases, with 12 bases between the two germline ends. The CDR3 spans 15 residues. CDR1 is KGHSH and CDR2 is LQKENI in the germline V gene. The CDR3 protein is CASSPDRLSYNEQFF. As DNA, the CDR3 is TGTGCCAGCTCCCCCGACAGACTCTCCTACAATGAGCAGTTCTTC.

The rearrangement uses TRBV12-5 and TRBJ2-2; TRBD1 matches 7 bases. Germline V CDR1 and CDR2: LGHNT, FRNRAP. This CDR3 spans 13 amino acids. V was clipped by 6 bases and J by 6 bases; unmatched bases: 4. CDR3 DNA sequence: TGTGCTAGTGGACAAGACAGGGCCGGGGAGCTGTTTTTT. It codes for CASGQDRAGELFF.

The chain joins TRBV30 to TRBJ2-7; weak D call: TRBD2 (7 bases). V lost 0 bases to trimming and J lost 2 bases, with 11 bases between them. This CDR3 has 14 amino acids. Germline assignment: CDR1 GTSNPN and CDR2 SVGIG (reference sequence). As DNA, the CDR3 is TGTGCCTGGAGTGTAGGGGGGGGCGCCTACGAGCAGTACTTC. This translates into CAWSVGGGAYEQYF.

The genes are TRBV4-3 and TRBJ1-2; D may be TRBD1 (6 bases). CDR3 length: 15 residues. The germline CDR1 and CDR2 sequences are LGHNA and YSLEER. V was cut by 0 bases and J by 4 bases, with 12 bases left in between. The CDR3 spells CASSQESGGSYGYTF. The CDR3 coding sequence is TGCGCCAGCAGCCAAGAAAGCGGGGGCAGCTATGGCTACACCTTC.

This clone was counted once. At one boundary the junction diverges from the germline segment, which might be a read error. The rearrangement joins TRBV11-3 to TRBJ1-1, with D perhaps matching TRBD1 (5 bases). From germline, CDR1 is SGHNT and CDR2 YENEEA. The CDR3 is made up of 13 amino acids. The CDR3 sequence: CASSEEADTEAFF. The CDR3 DNA follows: TGTGCCAGCAGCGAAGAGGCGGACACCGAAGCTTTCTTT.

This chain uses TRBV20-1 with TRBJ2-7, with D possibly being TRBD1 (6 bases). With 3 bases removed from V and 5 bases from J, the gap between germline ends came to 14 bases. The length of the CDR3 is 13 residues. Germline lookup yields CDR1 DFQATT and CDR2 SNEGSKA (reference sequence). CDR3 in amino acids: CSASLQGTDEQYF. The CDR3 DNA sequence: TGCAGTGCTAGTCTTCAGGGGACGGACGAGCAGTACTTC.

The V and J genes are TRBV11-3 and TRBJ1-1; 11 nucleotides agree with TRBD1. With 7 bases clipped from V and 2 bases from J, the junction kept 15 bases outside the gene matches. Per the germline V gene, CDR1 is SGHNT and CDR2 is YENEEA. CDR3 length: 18 residues. In DNA form, the CDR3 reads TGTGCCAGCATCCCAACTACCGGGACAGGGGGAGCAAACACTGAAGCTTTCTTT. Translating gives CASIPTTGTGGANTEAFF.

This rearrangement joins TRBV9 to TRBJ1-5; D ambiguous. CDR3 length: 15 amino acids. Germline V CDR1 and CDR2: SGDLS, YYNGEE. The V and J ends lost 3 bases and 2 bases respectively, with 12 bases between them. CDR3 amino acids: CASSATGVRNQPQHF. The CDR3, as DNA: TGTGCCAGCAGCGCTACCGGGGTCCGCAATCAGCCCCAGCATTTT.

The rearrangement uses TRBV7-9 and TRBJ1-3; 9 bases are a match to TRBD1. This CDR3 has 18 amino acids. Trimming took 1 base from V and 0 from J; bases not matched to a gene: 7. Germline V gene sequence: CDR1 SEHNR, CDR2 FQNEAQ (reference sequence). CDR3 in amino acids: CASSLGTGASYSGNTIYF. The CDR3 nucleotides read TGTGCCAGCAGCTTAGGGACAGGGGCGTCCTACTCTGGAAACACCATATATTTT.

This rearrangement joins TRBV29-1 to TRBJ1-2; D call uncertain. Between the trimmed V and J ends, which lost 8 bases and 4 bases, there was a span of 14 bases. Germline CDR1 reads SQVTM; CDR2 reads ANQGSEA. The CDR3 sequence is 12 residues long. CDR3 protein: CSSDKETYGYTF. The CDR3 DNA sequence: TGCAGCTCCGACAAGGAAACCTATGGCTACACCTTC. Full variable domain (missing parts from reference TRBV29-1 and TRBJ1-2): SAVISQKPSRDICQRGTSLTIQCQVDSQVTMMFWYRQQPGQSLTLIATANQGSEATYESGFVIDKFPISRPNLTFSTLTVSNMSPEDSSIYLCSSDKETYGYTFGSGTRLTVV.

This sequence joins TRBV4-1 and TRBJ1-6; a weak D match, TRBD1 (6 bases). This CDR3 contains 19 residues. Trimming left V 0 bases short and J 8 bases short, with 23 bases between. Germline values: CDR1 MGHRA, CDR2 YSYEKL. The CDR3 DNA follows: TGCGCCAGCAGCCAAGATGACGTGAACAGGGTGTTTGGTGATTCACCCCTCCACTTT. It specifies CASSQDDVNRVFGDSPLHF.

This sequence joins TRBV7-9 and TRBJ2-5; maybe TRBD1 (6 bases). Trimming pared 5 bases from V and 4 bases from J, leaving 17 bases between. Per germline, CDR1 SEHNR and CDR2 FQNEAQ (reference sequence). CDR3 size: 15 residues. The chain's CDR3 is CASSLKDSGPETQYF. As DNA, the CDR3 is TGTGCCAGCAGCCTCAAGGACAGTGGCCCAGAGACCCAGTACTTC.

The genes are TRBV11-2 and TRBJ1-3; D is perhaps TRBD1 (5 bases). Trimming took off 5 bases at V and 4 bases at J, with 15 bases between the two ends. Germline assignment: CDR1 SGHAT and CDR2 FQNNGV. CDR3 length: 15 amino acids. CDR3 residues: CASSTSGDVGNTIYF. CDR3 nucleotides: TGTGCCAGCAGCACCTCGGGGGATGTCGGAAACACCATATATTTT.

The CDR3 coding sequence is TGTGCCTGGGGACATTCAGGAGGTTCCTATAATTCACCCCTCCACTTT. Its protein is CAWGHSGGSYNSPLHF. The chain uses TRBV30 and TRBJ1-6, with a tentative D call TRBD1 (5 bases). Germline-derived CDR1 and CDR2 are GTSNPN and SVGIG (reference sequence). V was clipped by 5 bases and J by 1 base, with 15 bases between them. The CDR3 contains 16 residues.

The genes are TRBV19 and TRBJ2-2; 7 nucleotides match TRBD1. CDR1 and CDR2 from the germline V gene are LNHDA and SQIVND (reference sequence). This CDR3 is 15 amino acids long. The V and J ends lost 4 bases and 1 base, in that order; junction bases with no gene match: 3. The CDR3 bases are TGTGCCAGTAGTAGGGGACAGAGGAACACCGGGGAGCTGTTTTTT. This encodes CASSRGQRNTGELFF.